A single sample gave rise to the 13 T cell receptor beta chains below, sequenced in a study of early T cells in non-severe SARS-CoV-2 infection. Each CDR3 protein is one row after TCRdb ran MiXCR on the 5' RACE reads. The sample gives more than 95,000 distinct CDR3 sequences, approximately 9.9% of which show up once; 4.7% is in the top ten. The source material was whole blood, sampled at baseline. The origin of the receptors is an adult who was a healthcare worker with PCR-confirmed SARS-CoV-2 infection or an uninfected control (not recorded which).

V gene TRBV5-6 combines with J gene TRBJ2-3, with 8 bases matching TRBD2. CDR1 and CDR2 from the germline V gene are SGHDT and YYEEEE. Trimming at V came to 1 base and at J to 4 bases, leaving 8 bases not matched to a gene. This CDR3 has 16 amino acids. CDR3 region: CASSLTSGGPSDTQYF. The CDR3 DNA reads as TGTGCCAGCAGCTTGACATCGGGAGGGCCCTCAGATACGCAGTATTTT. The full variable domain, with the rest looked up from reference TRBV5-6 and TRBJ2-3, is DAGVTQSPTHLIKTRGQQVTLRCSPKSGHDTVSWYQQALGQGPQFIFQYYEEEERQRGNFPDRFSGHQFPNYSSELNVNALLLGDSALYLCASSLTSGGPSDTQYFGPGTRLTVL.

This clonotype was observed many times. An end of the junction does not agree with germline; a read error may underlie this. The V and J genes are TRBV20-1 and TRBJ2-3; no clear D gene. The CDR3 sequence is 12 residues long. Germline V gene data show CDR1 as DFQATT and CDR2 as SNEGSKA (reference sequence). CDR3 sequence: CSARARTDTQYF. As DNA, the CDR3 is TGCAGTGCTAGAGCCCGCACGGATACGCAGTATTTT.

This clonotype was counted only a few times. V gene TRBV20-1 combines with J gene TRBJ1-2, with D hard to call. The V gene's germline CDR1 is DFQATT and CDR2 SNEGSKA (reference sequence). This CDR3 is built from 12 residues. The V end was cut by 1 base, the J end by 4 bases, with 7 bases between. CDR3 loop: CSARGASYGYTF. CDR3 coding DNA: TGCAGTGCTAGAGGAGCTTCCTATGGCTACACCTTC.

CDR3 region: CASSSLPGTVNTGELFF. The DNA for the CDR3 is TGTGCCAGCAGCTCATTACCCGGGACAGTGAACACCGGGGAGCTGTTTTTT. The V and J genes are TRBV11-2 and TRBJ2-2, with TRBD1 matching over 7 bases. The V and J ends lost 4 bases and 1 base, in that order; junction bases with no gene match: 9. The length of the CDR3 is 17 residues. Per germline, CDR1 SGHAT and CDR2 FQNNGV.

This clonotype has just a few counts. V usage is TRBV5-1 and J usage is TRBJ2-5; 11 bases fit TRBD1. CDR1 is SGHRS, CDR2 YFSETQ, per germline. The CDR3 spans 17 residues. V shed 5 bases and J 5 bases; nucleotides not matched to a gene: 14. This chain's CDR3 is CASRYLPGQGDLETQYF. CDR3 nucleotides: TGCGCCAGCAGATACTTACCGGGACAGGGGGATTTGGAGACCCAGTACTTC.

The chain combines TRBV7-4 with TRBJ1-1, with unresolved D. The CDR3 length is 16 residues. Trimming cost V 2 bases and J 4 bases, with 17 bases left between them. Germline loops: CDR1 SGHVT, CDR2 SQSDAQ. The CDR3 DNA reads TGTGCCAGCAGCTTAAGAGAGGAGCGGGAGGCCACTGAAGCTTTCTTT. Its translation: CASSLREEREATEAFF.

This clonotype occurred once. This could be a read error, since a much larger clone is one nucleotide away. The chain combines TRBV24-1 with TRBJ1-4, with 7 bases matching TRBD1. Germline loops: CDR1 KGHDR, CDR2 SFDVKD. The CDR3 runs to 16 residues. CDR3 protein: CPTSEPTGLGNEKLFF. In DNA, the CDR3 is TGTCCCACCAGTGAACCGACAGGGTTGGGTAATGAAAAACTGTTTTTT.

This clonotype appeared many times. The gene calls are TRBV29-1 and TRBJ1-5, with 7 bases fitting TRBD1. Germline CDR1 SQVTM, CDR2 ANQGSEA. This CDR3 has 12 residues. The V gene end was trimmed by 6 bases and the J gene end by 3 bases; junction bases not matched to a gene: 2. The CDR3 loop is CSVGQLNQPQHF. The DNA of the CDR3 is TGCAGCGTGGGACAGCTCAATCAGCCCCAGCATTTT.

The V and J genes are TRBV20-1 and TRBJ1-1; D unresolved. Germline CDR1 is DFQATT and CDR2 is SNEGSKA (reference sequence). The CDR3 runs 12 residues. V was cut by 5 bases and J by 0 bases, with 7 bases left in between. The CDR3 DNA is TGCAGTGCTCTTGTAATGAACACTGAAGCTTTCTTT. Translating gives CSALVMNTEAFF.

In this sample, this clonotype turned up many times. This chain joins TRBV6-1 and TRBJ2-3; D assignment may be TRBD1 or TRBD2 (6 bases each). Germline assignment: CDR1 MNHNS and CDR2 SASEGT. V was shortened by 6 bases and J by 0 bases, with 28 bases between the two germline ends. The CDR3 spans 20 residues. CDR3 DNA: TGTGCCAGCAGACCCTCGTGGGGACAATTAGTAGCGGAAAGCACAGATACGCAGTATTTT. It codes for CASRPSWGQLVAESTDTQYF.

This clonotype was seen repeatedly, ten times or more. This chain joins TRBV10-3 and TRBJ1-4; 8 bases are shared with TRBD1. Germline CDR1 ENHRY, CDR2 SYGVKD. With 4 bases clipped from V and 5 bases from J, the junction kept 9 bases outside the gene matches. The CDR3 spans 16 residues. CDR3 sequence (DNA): TGTGCCATCAGTGGGAAACCGGGACAGGAAAATGAAAAACTGTTTTTT. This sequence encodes CAISGKPGQENEKLFF.

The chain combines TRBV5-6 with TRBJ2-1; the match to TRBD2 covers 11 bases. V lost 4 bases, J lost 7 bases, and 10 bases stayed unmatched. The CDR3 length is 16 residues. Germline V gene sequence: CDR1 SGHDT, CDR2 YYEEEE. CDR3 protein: CASSPYTSGSKNEQFF. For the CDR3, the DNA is TGTGCCAGCAGCCCCTATACTAGCGGGAGTAAGAATGAGCAGTTCTTC.

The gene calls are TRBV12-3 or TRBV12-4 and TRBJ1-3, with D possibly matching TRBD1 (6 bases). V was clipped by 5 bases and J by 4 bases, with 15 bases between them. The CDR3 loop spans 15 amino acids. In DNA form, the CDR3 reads TGTGCCAGCAGTAAACAGGGACCAGTAGGAAACACCATATATTTT. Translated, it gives CASSKQGPVGNTIYF.